This T cell receptor beta chain was recorded in a study of Graves' ophthalmopathy and Graves' hyperthyroidism. This clonotype appeared many times. Its antigen remains unknown. Study conclusions and caveats: Between ophthalmopathy and stable hyperthyroidism, a 13-signature model drew a separation with around 86% sensitivity and approximately 77% specificity.

Certain patients were not enrolled. These were patients with other autoimmune diseases, uncontrolled infections, pregnancy or lactation. Amplification of the TCR beta CDR3 regions used RNA transcripts (as template). HTBI primers were employed in first-round RT-PCR, then a second-round multiplex PCR followed. TCRdb ran MiXCR on the multiplex PCR reads and lists one entry per CDR3 protein. The data contain about 160,000 distinct CDR3 sequences, 30% to 45% of them singletons. The CDR3 is made up of 16 amino acids. The V gene's germline CDR1 is KGHDR and CDR2 SFDVKD. Trimming cost V 3 bases and J 0 bases, with 11 bases left between them.

Material: peripheral blood. This receptor was identified in a man aged 25 to 40 with Graves' ophthalmopathy. V is TRBV24-1 and J is TRBJ1-5, with D perhaps matching TRBD1 (5 bases). The CDR3 region is CATSDPSTDSNQPQHF. CDR3 in DNA: TGTGCCACCAGTGATCCGTCGACAGATAGCAATCAGCCCCAGCATTTT.